This T cell receptor beta chain comes out of a study of blood T cell repertoires in COVID-19. This CDR3 comprises 16 residues. The junction had 10 bases not matched to a gene; V was cut back by 4 bases and J by 6 bases. CDR1 and CDR2 from the germline V gene are KGHSY and FQNENV. Clones were read by immunoSEQ multiplex PCR, and TCRdb kept only the in-frame ones, dropping some. The data show 390,000 or so clones, roughly four fifths seen once. The V and J genes are TRBV16 and TRBJ1-4, with 8 nucleotides matching TRBD1. The TCR comes from a woman between 50 and 59 years old who had recovered from COVID-19. Sample: PBMCs or T cells enriched from blood (not recorded which). The chain's CDR3 is CASSPHPGGSDEKLFF. The CDR3 DNA reads as TGTGCCAGCAGCCCACATCCAGGGGGCTCGGATGAAAAACTGTTTTTT.